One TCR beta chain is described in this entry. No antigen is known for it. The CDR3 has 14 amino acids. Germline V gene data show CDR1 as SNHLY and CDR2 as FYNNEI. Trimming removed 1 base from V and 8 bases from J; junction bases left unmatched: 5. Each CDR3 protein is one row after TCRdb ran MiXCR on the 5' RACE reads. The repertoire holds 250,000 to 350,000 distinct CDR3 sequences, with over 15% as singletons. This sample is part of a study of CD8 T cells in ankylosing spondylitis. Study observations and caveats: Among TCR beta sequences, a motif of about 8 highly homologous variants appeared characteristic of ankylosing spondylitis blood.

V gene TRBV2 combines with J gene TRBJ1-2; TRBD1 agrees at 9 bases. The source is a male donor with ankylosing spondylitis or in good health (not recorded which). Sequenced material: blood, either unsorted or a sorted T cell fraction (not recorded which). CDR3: CASSEVTGGGGYTF. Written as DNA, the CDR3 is TGTGCCAGCAGTGAAGTAACAGGGGGCGGAGGCTACACCTTC.